Given below is one TCR beta chain in context. Antigen unknown. This record belongs to a study of cytomegalovirus exposure and HLA in healthy donors. Study-wide background: Around 200 million T cells yielded some 100 million unique TCR beta sequences, as an earlier analysis found.

V was cut by 6 bases and J by 0 bases, with 8 bases left in between. This CDR3 contains 13 residues. Germline CDR1 KGHSH, CDR2 LQKENI. Study outcomes and limitations: For most TCR sequences rarity was the rule, although some public TCRs occurred in many donors.

These donors counted as nominally healthy when sampled, but unrecorded immune exposures were likely. 60 Vbeta and 13 Jbeta primers were used in PCR. Measured with immunoSEQ multiplex PCR; TCRdb has only the in-frame clones, and not every one. The table lists roughly 120,000 clones. The chain couples TRBV18 to TRBJ1-1; D is unclear. The clonotype was recovered from a man aged 35 to 55 in good health and CMV-seronegative. Specimen: PBMCs. CDR3 residues: CASSYSMNTEAFF. CDR3 sequence (DNA): TGTGCCAGCTCGTACTCGATGAACACTGAAGCTTTCTTT.